Listed below are T cell receptor beta chains from one sample, sequenced in a study of blood T cell repertoires in COVID-19. Clones were sequenced by immunoSEQ multiplex PCR, and TCRdb holds only the in-frame ones, with some missing. Here the sample spans more than 85,000 clones, approximately 84% being singletons. Sequencing was done on a sample of peripheral blood. Receptors were obtained from a man aged 35 to 55 with active or convalescent COVID-19. The CDR3 runs from the conserved cysteine through the conserved F or W. Each record gives: D gene, J gene, clone size, V gene, CDR3 DNA, CDR3 protein. The D gene is left open where the match is weak. Clone size appears in some rows only: once, few, many, or a class for an expanded clone.

D gene: TRBD1; J gene: TRBJ2-3; clone size: -; V gene: TRBV7-6; CDR3 DNA: TGTGCCAGCAGCCCGGGACAGACTAGCACAGATACGCAGTATTTT; CDR3 protein: CASSPGQTSTDTQYF
D gene: TRBD1; J gene: TRBJ2-7; clone size: -; V gene: TRBV5-1; CDR3 DNA: TGCGCCAGCAGCGACGAGTTCCGGGACAGATATAGCGAGCAGTACTTC; CDR3 protein: CASSDEFRDRYSEQYF
D gene: TRBD1; J gene: TRBJ2-5; clone size: -; V gene: TRBV6-5; CDR3 DNA: TGTGCCAGCAGCGCGGGGACAGGGATTGAGACCCAGTACTTC; CDR3 protein: CASSAGTGIETQYF
D gene: TRBD1; J gene: TRBJ2-3; clone size: once; V gene: TRBV5-1; CDR3 DNA: TGCGCCAGCAGCTCACGTAGGACAGGGAGCACAGATACGCAGTATTTT; CDR3 protein: CASSSRRTGSTDTQYF
D gene: -; J gene: TRBJ1-2; clone size: -; V gene: TRBV6-5; CDR3 DNA: TGTGCCAGCTTTGGTCGGGGGAACAATGGCTACACCTTC; CDR3 protein: CASFGRGNNGYTF
D gene: -; J gene: TRBJ1-6; clone size: -; V gene: TRBV19; CDR3 DNA: TGTGCCAGTAGCCAAGTCCCGGGAGGGGACGGGAATTCACCCCTCCACTTT; CDR3 protein: CASSQVPGGDGNSPLHF
D gene: TRBD2; J gene: TRBJ2-2; clone size: -; V gene: TRBV7-2; CDR3 DNA: TGTGCCAGCAGCTTAATAGGACAGGCGGGAGGGACCGGGGAGCTGTTTTTT; CDR3 protein: CASSLIGQAGGTGELFF
D gene: -; J gene: TRBJ1-5; clone size: -; V gene: TRBV2; CDR3 DNA: TGTGCCAGCAGTTTACCGACTGAGATGAGGCAGCCCCAGCATTTT; CDR3 protein: CASSLPTEMRQPQHF
D gene: -; J gene: TRBJ1-2; clone size: -; V gene: TRBV30; CDR3 DNA: TGTGCCGGGAATCCAGGGGTGGATACCTATGGCTACACCTTC; CDR3 protein: CAGNPGVDTYGYTF
D gene: -; J gene: TRBJ2-5; clone size: -; V gene: TRBV18; CDR3 DNA: TGTGCCAGCTCTCCTACTACCGGGGGACGAGAGACCCAGTACTTC; CDR3 protein: CASSPTTGGRETQYF
D gene: -; J gene: TRBJ1-4; clone size: -; V gene: TRBV5-1; CDR3 DNA: TGCGCCAGCCGGAGGGGTGAAACTAATGAAAAACTGTTTTTT; CDR3 protein: CASRRGETNEKLFF
D gene: TRBD1; J gene: TRBJ1-5; clone size: -; V gene: TRBV3-1/TRBV3-2; CDR3 DNA: TGTGCCAGCAGCCAAGACAGGGGGCAGCCCCAGCATTTT; CDR3 protein: CASSQDRGQPQHF
D gene: -; J gene: TRBJ2-7; clone size: -; V gene: TRBV21-1; CDR3 DNA: TGTGCCAGCAGCGGCTGGGACAGGGGCATCGAGGAGCAGTACTTC; CDR3 protein: CASSGWDRGIEEQYF
D gene: -; J gene: TRBJ1-1; clone size: once; V gene: TRBV4-2; CDR3 DNA: TGTGCCAGCAGCCCGCCCACAGGGAACACTGAAGCTTTCTTT; CDR3 protein: CASSPPTGNTEAFF
D gene: TRBD1; J gene: TRBJ2-7; clone size: -; V gene: TRBV5-1; CDR3 DNA: TGCGCCAGCAGCAACAGGGGAGCCTACGAGCAGTACTTC; CDR3 protein: CASSNRGAYEQYF
D gene: -; J gene: TRBJ2-7; clone size: few; V gene: TRBV3-1/TRBV3-2; CDR3 DNA: TGTGCCAGCAGCCGGGCCAGTGGGTACTACGAGCAGTACTTC; CDR3 protein: CASSRASGYYEQYF
D gene: TRBD2; J gene: TRBJ2-1; clone size: -; V gene: TRBV6-2/TRBV6-3; CDR3 DNA: TGTGCCAGCAGTTACCTTTCGGGGGGTTACCACAATGAGCAGTTCTTC; CDR3 protein: CASSYLSGGYHNEQFF
D gene: TRBD1; J gene: TRBJ1-5; clone size: -; V gene: TRBV19; CDR3 DNA: TGTGCCAGTAGTACGACAGGGGTCTATAGCAATCAGCCCCAGCATTTT; CDR3 protein: CASSTTGVYSNQPQHF
D gene: TRBD1; J gene: TRBJ2-2; clone size: few; V gene: TRBV29-1; CDR3 DNA: TGCAGCGTTGGAACCGGGACAGGGAACACCGGGGAGCTGTTTTTT; CDR3 protein: CSVGTGTGNTGELFF
D gene: -; J gene: TRBJ1-5; clone size: -; V gene: TRBV10-3; CDR3 DNA: TGTGCCATCAGTGAGTCAGGGGGAAGCAATCAGCCCCAGCATTTT; CDR3 protein: CAISESGGSNQPQHF
D gene: TRBD2; J gene: TRBJ2-3; clone size: once; V gene: TRBV19; CDR3 DNA: TGTGCCACCCGGGGGGGGCCCACAGATACGCAGTATTTT; CDR3 protein: CATRGGPTDTQYF
D gene: -; J gene: TRBJ2-7; clone size: -; V gene: TRBV6-2/TRBV6-3; CDR3 DNA: TGTGCCAGCAGTGCCTACTCCTACGAGCAGTACTTC; CDR3 protein: CASSAYSYEQYF
D gene: TRBD2; J gene: TRBJ2-7; clone size: -; V gene: TRBV12-3/TRBV12-4; CDR3 DNA: TGTGCCAGCAGTCTCGGACTAGCGGGGGAGCAGTACTTC; CDR3 protein: CASSLGLAGEQYF
D gene: TRBD2; J gene: TRBJ2-1; clone size: -; V gene: TRBV3-1/TRBV3-2; CDR3 DNA: TGTGCCAGCAGCCACCGAATACTAGCGGGGGTATCTCTGTTCTTC; CDR3 protein: CASSHRILAGVSLFF
D gene: TRBD1; J gene: TRBJ2-5; clone size: -; V gene: TRBV7-2; CDR3 DNA: TGTGCCAGCAGTCTAGACCAGGGGGTAGAGACCCAGTACTTC; CDR3 protein: CASSLDQGVETQYF
D gene: -; J gene: TRBJ1-5; clone size: -; V gene: TRBV20-1; CDR3 DNA: TGCAGTGCTAGTCGGGGGGGCGAATTCGGACAGCCCCAGCATTTT; CDR3 protein: CSASRGGEFGQPQHF
D gene: -; J gene: TRBJ1-1; clone size: once; V gene: TRBV3-1/TRBV3-2; CDR3 DNA: TGTGCCAGCAGCCAAGGTGGGGGGTTCACTGAAGCTTTCTTT; CDR3 protein: CASSQGGGFTEAFF
D gene: TRBD1; J gene: TRBJ2-2; clone size: -; V gene: TRBV5-4; CDR3 DNA: TGTGCCAGCAGCTTGGGAGGGGGCGCGAACACCGGGGAGCTGTTTTTT; CDR3 protein: CASSLGGGANTGELFF
D gene: TRBD2; J gene: TRBJ2-7; clone size: -; V gene: TRBV9; CDR3 DNA: TGTGCCAGCAGCGTAGGGACTAGCGACTACGAGCAGTACTTC; CDR3 protein: CASSVGTSDYEQYF
D gene: TRBD1; J gene: TRBJ1-5; clone size: -; V gene: TRBV5-1; CDR3 DNA: TGCGCCAGCAGCTTGGAGGGGGCGTACAATCAGCCCCAGCATTTT; CDR3 protein: CASSLEGAYNQPQHF
D gene: -; J gene: TRBJ1-1; clone size: -; V gene: TRBV5-4; CDR3 DNA: TGTGCCAGCAGCTTGGGGGGCAGGGGCGGCACTGAAGCTTTCTTT; CDR3 protein: CASSLGGRGGTEAFF
D gene: -; J gene: TRBJ1-5; clone size: -; V gene: TRBV7-2; CDR3 DNA: TGTGCCAGCAGCTTAGGGCGGGGGTTCAATCAGCCCCAGCATTTT; CDR3 protein: CASSLGRGFNQPQHF
D gene: TRBD1; J gene: TRBJ2-7; clone size: -; V gene: TRBV6-2/TRBV6-3; CDR3 DNA: TGTGCCAGCAGTCCATGGGACAGAAAATACGAGCAGTACTTC; CDR3 protein: CASSPWDRKYEQYF
D gene: TRBD1; J gene: TRBJ2-7; clone size: -; V gene: TRBV6-5; CDR3 DNA: TGTGCCAGCAGACGGGGACAGGTCGAGCAGTACTTC; CDR3 protein: CASRRGQVEQYF
D gene: -; J gene: TRBJ1-5; clone size: -; V gene: TRBV7-9; CDR3 DNA: TGTGCCAGCAGCCCCTTCGGAGGGAGCAATCAGCCCCAGCATTTT; CDR3 protein: CASSPFGGSNQPQHF
D gene: TRBD1; J gene: TRBJ2-7; clone size: -; V gene: TRBV6-6; CDR3 DNA: TGTGCCAGCAAGGGGGCCGGACAAAGCTCCTACGAGCAGTACTTC; CDR3 protein: CASKGAGQSSYEQYF
D gene: -; J gene: TRBJ2-4; clone size: -; V gene: TRBV6-5; CDR3 DNA: TGTGCCAGCACCAGGGTTGACAAAAACATTCAGTACTTC; CDR3 protein: CASTRVDKNIQYF
D gene: -; J gene: TRBJ1-5; clone size: -; V gene: TRBV18; CDR3 DNA: TGTGCCAGCTCACCCGTTCAGCCCCAGCATTTT; CDR3 protein: CASSPVQPQHF
D gene: -; J gene: TRBJ1-3; clone size: -; V gene: TRBV12-3/TRBV12-4; CDR3 DNA: TGTGCCAGCAGCAGGAGGGACGGAAACACCATATATTTT; CDR3 protein: CASSRRDGNTIYF
D gene: TRBD1; J gene: TRBJ1-4; clone size: -; V gene: TRBV18; CDR3 DNA: TGTGCCAGCTCACGGGACAGGGTTGAAAAACTGTTTTTT; CDR3 protein: CASSRDRVEKLFF
D gene: -; J gene: TRBJ2-7; clone size: -; V gene: TRBV30; CDR3 DNA: TGTGCCACCAACCTCGGTGGCTCCTACGAGCAGTACTTC; CDR3 protein: CATNLGGSYEQYF
D gene: TRBD2; J gene: TRBJ2-7; clone size: once; V gene: TRBV9; CDR3 DNA: TGTGCCAGCAGCGACACTAGCGGGCGAACCTACGAGCAGTACTTC; CDR3 protein: CASSDTSGRTYEQYF
D gene: TRBD1; J gene: TRBJ1-6; clone size: -; V gene: TRBV5-5; CDR3 DNA: TGTGCCAGCAGCCGAGCCGGCAGGGGGCAATCACCCCTCCACTTT; CDR3 protein: CASSRAGRGQSPLHF
D gene: TRBD1; J gene: TRBJ1-1; clone size: few; V gene: TRBV10-3; CDR3 DNA: TGTGCCATCAGTGAGGGCGGGACAGGGGGAAGGGCTGAAGCTTTCTTT; CDR3 protein: CAISEGGTGGRAEAFF
D gene: TRBD2; J gene: TRBJ2-2; clone size: -; V gene: TRBV6-2/TRBV6-3; CDR3 DNA: TGTGCCAGCAGTTACCCAGCAGGCGGGAGCACCGGGGAGCTGTTTTTT; CDR3 protein: CASSYPAGGSTGELFF
D gene: -; J gene: TRBJ2-5; clone size: -; V gene: TRBV20-1; CDR3 DNA: TGCAGTGCCGCCCCTAAAGAGACCCAGTACTTC; CDR3 protein: CSAAPKETQYF
D gene: -; J gene: TRBJ1-5; clone size: -; V gene: TRBV30; CDR3 DNA: TGTGCCTGGAGTGTACATTCGTCCGACAGGATCAATCAGCCCCAGCATTTT; CDR3 protein: CAWSVHSSDRINQPQHF
D gene: TRBD1; J gene: TRBJ2-5; clone size: -; V gene: TRBV18; CDR3 DNA: TGTGCCAGCTCACCACGGGACAGGGGAACTCAAGAGACCCAGTACTTC; CDR3 protein: CASSPRDRGTQETQYF
D gene: -; J gene: TRBJ2-3; clone size: -; V gene: TRBV3-1/TRBV3-2; CDR3 DNA: TGTGCCGGCCAGGGGGGAGGCACAGATACGCAGTATTTT; CDR3 protein: CAGQGGGTDTQYF
D gene: TRBD1; J gene: TRBJ2-6; clone size: -; V gene: TRBV6-5; CDR3 DNA: TGTGCGGTCCGGGACAGCACTTCTGGGGCCAACGTCCTGACTTTC; CDR3 protein: CAVRDSTSGANVLTF
D gene: TRBD1; J gene: TRBJ1-2; clone size: -; V gene: TRBV3-1/TRBV3-2; CDR3 DNA: TGTGCCAGCAGCCTCGGGACAGGGGGAGGCTATGGCTACACCTTC; CDR3 protein: CASSLGTGGGYGYTF
D gene: -; J gene: TRBJ1-1; clone size: -; V gene: TRBV5-4; CDR3 DNA: TGTGCCAGCACGATATCAGGTACTGAAGCTTTCTTT; CDR3 protein: CASTISGTEAFF
D gene: TRBD2; J gene: TRBJ2-1; clone size: once; V gene: TRBV11-2; CDR3 DNA: TGTGCCAGCAGCCCCTCCGCGACTAGCGGGCATGAGCAGTTCTTC; CDR3 protein: CASSPSATSGHEQFF
D gene: -; J gene: TRBJ1-6; clone size: -; V gene: TRBV19; CDR3 DNA: TGTGCCAGTGCCCAGGGGAACAATTCACCCCTCCACTTT; CDR3 protein: CASAQGNNSPLHF
D gene: -; J gene: TRBJ2-5; clone size: -; V gene: TRBV7-2; CDR3 DNA: TGTGCCAGCAGCTTAGGTTGGGACTGGACACAAGAGACCCAGTACTTC; CDR3 protein: CASSLGWDWTQETQYF